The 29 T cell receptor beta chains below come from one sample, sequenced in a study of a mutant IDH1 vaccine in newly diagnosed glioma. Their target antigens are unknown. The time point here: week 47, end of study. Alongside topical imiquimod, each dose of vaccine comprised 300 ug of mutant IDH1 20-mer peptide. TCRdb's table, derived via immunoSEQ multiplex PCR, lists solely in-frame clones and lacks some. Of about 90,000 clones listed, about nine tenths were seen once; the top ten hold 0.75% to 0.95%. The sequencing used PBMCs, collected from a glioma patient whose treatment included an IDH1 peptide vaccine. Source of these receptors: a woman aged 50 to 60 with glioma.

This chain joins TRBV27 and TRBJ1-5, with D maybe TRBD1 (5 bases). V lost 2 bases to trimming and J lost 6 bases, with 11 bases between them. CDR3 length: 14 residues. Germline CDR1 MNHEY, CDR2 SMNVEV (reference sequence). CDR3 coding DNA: TGTGCCAGCAGTTTAAGGTCGGGGGTTCAGCCCCAGCATTTT. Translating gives CASSLRSGVQPQHF.

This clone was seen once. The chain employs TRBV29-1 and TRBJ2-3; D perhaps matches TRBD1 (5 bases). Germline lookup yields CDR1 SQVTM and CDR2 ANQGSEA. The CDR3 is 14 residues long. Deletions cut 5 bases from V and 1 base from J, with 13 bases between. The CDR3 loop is CSVTNGHRTDTQYF. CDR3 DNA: TGCAGCGTTACCAACGGACACCGCACAGATACGCAGTATTTT.

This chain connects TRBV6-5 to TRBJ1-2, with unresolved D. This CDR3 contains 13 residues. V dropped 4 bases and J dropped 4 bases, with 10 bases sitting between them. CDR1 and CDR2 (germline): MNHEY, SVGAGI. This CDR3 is CASSSFGIYGYTF. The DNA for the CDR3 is TGTGCCAGCAGTTCCTTCGGGATCTATGGCTACACCTTC.

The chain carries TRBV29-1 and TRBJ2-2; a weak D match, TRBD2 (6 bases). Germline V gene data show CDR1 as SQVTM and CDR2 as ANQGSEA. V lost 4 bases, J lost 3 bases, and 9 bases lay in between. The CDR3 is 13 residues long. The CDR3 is CSVVSGDTGELFF. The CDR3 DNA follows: TGCAGCGTTGTGTCGGGAGACACCGGGGAGCTGTTTTTT.

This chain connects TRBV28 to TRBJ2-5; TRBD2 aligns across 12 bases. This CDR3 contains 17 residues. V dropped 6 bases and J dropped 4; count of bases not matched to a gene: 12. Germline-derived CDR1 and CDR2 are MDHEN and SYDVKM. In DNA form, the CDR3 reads TGTGCCAGCAGCCAAGGGAGGAGACTAGCGGGAGTAGAGACCCAGTACTTC. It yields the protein CASSQGRRLAGVETQYF.

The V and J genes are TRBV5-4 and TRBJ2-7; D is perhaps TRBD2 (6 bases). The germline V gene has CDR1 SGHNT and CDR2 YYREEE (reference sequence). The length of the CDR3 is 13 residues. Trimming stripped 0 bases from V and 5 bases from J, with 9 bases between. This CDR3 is CASSLAGGDEQYF. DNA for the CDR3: TGTGCCAGCAGCTTGGCCGGAGGGGACGAGCAGTACTTC.

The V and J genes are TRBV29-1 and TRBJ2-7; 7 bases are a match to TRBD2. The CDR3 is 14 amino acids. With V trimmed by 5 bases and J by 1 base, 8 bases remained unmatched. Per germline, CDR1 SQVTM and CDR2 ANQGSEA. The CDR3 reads CSVSAGASSYEQYF. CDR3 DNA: TGCAGCGTTTCGGCGGGAGCTTCGTCCTACGAGCAGTACTTC.

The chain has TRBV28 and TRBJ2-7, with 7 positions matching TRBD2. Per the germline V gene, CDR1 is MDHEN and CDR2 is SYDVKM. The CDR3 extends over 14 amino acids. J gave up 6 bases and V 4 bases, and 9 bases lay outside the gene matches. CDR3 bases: TGTGCCAGCAGTTCGGGGGGAGGAGGTTTCGAGCAGTACTTC. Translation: CASSSGGGGFEQYF.

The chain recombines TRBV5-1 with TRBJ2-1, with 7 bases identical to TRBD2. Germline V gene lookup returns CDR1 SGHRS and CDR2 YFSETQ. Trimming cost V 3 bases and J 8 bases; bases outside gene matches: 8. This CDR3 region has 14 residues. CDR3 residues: CASSSQAGVHEQFF. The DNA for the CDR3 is TGCGCCAGCAGCTCACAGGCGGGAGTACATGAGCAGTTCTTC. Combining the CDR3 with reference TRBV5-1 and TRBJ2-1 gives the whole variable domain KAGVTQTPRYLIKTRGQQVTLSCSPISGHRSVSWYQQTPGQGLQFLFEYFSETQRNKGNFPGRFSGRQFSNSRSEMNVSTLELGDSALYLCASSSQAGVHEQFFGPGTRLTVL.

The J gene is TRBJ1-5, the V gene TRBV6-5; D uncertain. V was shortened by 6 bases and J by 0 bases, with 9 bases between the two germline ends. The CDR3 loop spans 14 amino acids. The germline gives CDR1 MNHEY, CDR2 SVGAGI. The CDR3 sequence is CASSVGNSNQPQHF. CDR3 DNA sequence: TGTGCCAGCAGCGTAGGAAATAGCAATCAGCCCCAGCATTTT.

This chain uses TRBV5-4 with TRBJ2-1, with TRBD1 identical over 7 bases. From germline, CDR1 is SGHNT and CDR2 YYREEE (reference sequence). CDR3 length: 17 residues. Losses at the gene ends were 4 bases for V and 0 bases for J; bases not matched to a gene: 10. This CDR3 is CASSRRAGDSSYNEQFF. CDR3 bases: TGTGCCAGCAGCCGTAGGGCAGGGGACAGCTCCTACAATGAGCAGTTCTTC.

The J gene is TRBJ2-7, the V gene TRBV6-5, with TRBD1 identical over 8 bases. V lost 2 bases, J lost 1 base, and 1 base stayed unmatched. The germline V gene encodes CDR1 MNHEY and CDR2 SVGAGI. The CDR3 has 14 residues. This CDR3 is CASSYDRGSYEQYF. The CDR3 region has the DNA TGTGCCAGCAGTTACGACAGGGGATCCTACGAGCAGTACTTC.

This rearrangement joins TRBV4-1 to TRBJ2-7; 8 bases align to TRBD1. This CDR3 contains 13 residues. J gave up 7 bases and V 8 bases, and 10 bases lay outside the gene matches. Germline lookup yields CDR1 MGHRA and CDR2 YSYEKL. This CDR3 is CASGERTGKEQYF. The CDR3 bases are TGCGCCAGCGGCGAAAGGACAGGGAAGGAGCAGTACTTC.

The CDR3 DNA sequence: TGCGCCAGCAGCTTGGTGACCAGGGCGGACAATGAGCAGTTCTTC. Amino acid sequence: CASSLVTRADNEQFF. This rearrangement joins TRBV5-1 to TRBJ2-1; the D gene is possibly TRBD1 (5 bases). The CDR3 runs to 15 residues. The ends were cut back, 0 bases at V and 5 bases at J, with 12 bases in the middle. Germline-derived CDR1 and CDR2 are SGHRS and YFSETQ.

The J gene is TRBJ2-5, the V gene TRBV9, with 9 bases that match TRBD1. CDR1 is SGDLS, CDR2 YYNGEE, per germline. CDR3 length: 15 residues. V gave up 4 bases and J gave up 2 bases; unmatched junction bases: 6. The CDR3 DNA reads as TGTGCCAGCAGCTCCAACGACAGGGGGCAAGAGACCCAGTACTTC. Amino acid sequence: CASSSNDRGQETQYF.

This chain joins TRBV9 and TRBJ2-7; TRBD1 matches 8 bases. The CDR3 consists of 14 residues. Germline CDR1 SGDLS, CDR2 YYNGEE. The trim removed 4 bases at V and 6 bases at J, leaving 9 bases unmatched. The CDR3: CASSPGQAGLEQYF. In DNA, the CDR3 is TGTGCCAGCAGCCCGGGACAGGCGGGTCTCGAGCAGTACTTC.

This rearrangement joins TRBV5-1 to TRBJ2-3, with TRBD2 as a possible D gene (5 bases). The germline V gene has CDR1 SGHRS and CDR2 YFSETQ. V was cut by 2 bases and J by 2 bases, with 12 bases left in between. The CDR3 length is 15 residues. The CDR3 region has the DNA TGCGCCAGCAGCTTAGGGCGGGCCCCCACAGATACGCAGTATTTT. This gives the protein CASSLGRAPTDTQYF.

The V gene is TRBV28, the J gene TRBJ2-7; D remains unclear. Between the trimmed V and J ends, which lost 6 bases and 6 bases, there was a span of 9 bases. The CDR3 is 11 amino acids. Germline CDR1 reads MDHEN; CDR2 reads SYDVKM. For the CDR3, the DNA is TGTGCCAGCAGGAGCCTCAGCGAGCAGTACTTC. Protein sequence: CASRSLSEQYF.

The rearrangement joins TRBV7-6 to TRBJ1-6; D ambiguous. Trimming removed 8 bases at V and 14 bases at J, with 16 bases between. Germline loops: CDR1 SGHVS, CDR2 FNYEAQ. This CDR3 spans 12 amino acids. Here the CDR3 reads CASEADRGTLHF. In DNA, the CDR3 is TGTGCCAGCGAGGCAGATCGAGGAACCCTCCACTTT.

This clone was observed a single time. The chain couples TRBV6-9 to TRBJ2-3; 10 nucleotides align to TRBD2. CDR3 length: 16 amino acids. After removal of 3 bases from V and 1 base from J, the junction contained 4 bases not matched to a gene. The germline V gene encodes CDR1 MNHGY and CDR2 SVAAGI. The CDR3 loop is CASSYPAGGGTDTQYF. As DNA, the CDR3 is TGTGCCAGCAGTTACCCAGCGGGGGGGGGCACAGATACGCAGTATTTT.

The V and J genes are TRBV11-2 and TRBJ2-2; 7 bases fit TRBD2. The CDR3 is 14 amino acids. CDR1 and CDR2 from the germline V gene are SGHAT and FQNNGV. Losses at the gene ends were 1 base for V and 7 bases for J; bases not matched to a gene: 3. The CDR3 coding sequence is TGTGCCAGCAGCTTAGGGCTAGCGGACGGGGAGCTGTTTTTT. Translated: CASSLGLADGELFF.

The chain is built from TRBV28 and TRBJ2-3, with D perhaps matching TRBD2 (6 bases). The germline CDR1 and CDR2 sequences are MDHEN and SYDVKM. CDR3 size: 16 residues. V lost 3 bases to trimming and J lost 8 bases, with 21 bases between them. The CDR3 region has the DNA TGTGCCAGCAGTTTCCTTACTGGATCAGGAGCGGGTACGCAGTATTTT. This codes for CASSFLTGSGAGTQYF.

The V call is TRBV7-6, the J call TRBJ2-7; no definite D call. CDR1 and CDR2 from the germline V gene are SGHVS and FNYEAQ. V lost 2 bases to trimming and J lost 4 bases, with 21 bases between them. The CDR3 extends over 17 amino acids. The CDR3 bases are TGTGCCAGCAGCTTAAATGCCCCCGGCGTAAGTGGGTACGAGCAGTACTTC. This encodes CASSLNAPGVSGYEQYF.

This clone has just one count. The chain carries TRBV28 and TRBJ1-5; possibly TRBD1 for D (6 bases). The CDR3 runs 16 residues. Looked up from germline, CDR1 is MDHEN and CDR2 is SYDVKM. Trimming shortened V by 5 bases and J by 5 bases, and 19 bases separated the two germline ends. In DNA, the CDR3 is TGTGCCAGCAGTCTAAGACAGGCCGAGGCGGATCAGCCCCAGCATTTT. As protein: CASSLRQAEADQPQHF.

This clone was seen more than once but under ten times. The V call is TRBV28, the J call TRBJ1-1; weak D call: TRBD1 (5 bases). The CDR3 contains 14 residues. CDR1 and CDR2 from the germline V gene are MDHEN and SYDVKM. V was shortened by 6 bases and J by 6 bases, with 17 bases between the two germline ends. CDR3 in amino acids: CASRPTTGGAEAFF. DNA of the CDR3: TGTGCCAGCAGGCCTACAACAGGCGGCGCTGAAGCTTTCTTT.

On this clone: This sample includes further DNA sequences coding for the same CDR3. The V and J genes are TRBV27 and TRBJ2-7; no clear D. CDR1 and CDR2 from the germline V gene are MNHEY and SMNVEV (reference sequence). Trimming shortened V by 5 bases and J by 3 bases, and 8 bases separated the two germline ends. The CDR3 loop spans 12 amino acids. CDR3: CASSSSSYEQYF. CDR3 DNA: TGTGCCAGCAGTAGCTCAAGCTACGAGCAGTACTTC.

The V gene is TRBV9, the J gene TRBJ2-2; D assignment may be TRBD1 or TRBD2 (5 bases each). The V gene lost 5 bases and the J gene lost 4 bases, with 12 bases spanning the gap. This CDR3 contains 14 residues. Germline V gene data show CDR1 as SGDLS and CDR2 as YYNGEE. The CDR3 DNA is TGTGCCAGCAGGGGACGACCCAGCACCGGGGAGCTGTTTTTT. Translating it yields CASRGRPSTGELFF.

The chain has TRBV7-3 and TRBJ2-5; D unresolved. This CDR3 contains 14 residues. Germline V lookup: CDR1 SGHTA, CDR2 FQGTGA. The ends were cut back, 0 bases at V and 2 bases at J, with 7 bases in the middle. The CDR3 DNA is TGTGCCAGCAGCTTAACGGGATCTCAAGAGACCCAGTACTTC. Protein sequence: CASSLTGSQETQYF. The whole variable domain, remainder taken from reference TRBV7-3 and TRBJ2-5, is GAGVSQTPSNKVTEKGKYVELRCDPISGHTALYWYRQSLGQGPEFLIYFQGTGAADDSGLPNDRFFAVRPEGSVSTLKIQRTERGDSAVYLCASSLTGSQETQYFGPGTRLLVL.

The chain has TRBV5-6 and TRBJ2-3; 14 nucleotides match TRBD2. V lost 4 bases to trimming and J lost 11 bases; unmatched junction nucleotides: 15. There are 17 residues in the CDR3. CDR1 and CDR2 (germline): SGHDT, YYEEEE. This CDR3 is CASSLPWTSGRTRQQYF. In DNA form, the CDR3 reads TGTGCCAGCAGCCTCCCCTGGACTAGCGGGAGGACACGTCAGCAGTATTTT. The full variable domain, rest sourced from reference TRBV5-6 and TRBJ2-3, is DAGVTQSPTHLIKTRGQQVTLRCSPKSGHDTVSWYQQALGQGPQFIFQYYEEEERQRGNFPDRFSGHQFPNYSSELNVNALLLGDSALYLCASSLPWTSGRTRQQYFGPGTRLTVL.